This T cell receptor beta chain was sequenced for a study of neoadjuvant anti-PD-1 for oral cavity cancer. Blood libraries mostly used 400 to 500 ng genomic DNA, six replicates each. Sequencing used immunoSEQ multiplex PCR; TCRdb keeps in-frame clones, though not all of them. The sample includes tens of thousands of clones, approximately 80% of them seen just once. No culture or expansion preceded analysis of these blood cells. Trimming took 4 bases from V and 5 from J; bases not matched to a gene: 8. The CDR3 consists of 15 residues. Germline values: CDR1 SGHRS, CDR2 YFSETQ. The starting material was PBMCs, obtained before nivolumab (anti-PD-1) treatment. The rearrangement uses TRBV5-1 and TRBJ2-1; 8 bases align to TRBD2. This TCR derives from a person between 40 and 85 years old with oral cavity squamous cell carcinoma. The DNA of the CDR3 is TGCGCCAGCAGCCCAGGGCTAGCGGGTAACAATGAGCAGTTCTTC. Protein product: CASSPGLAGNNEQFF.